A selection of T cell receptor beta chains follows, all from one sample in a study of blood T cell repertoires in COVID-19. Repertoires were generated with immunoSEQ multiplex PCR, while TCRdb's copy carries only in-frame clones and drops some. The sample records 150,000 to 200,000 clones, around 87% being singletons. Sample: peripheral blood. These receptors were taken from a woman at least 80 years old in a cohort sampled during active or convalescent COVID-19. Each CDR3 is given with its conserved first and last residue. The D gene is left open where the match is weak. The size of a clone is reported for some rows only, either as once, few or many, or as a class for expanded clones.

V	D	size	J	DNA	CDR3
TRBV3-1/TRBV3-2	.	.	TRBJ2-3	TGTGCCAGCAGTCCTTTGGGCGGGAGCACAGATACGCAGTATTTT	CASSPLGGSTDTQYF
TRBV7-2	.	.	TRBJ1-5	TGTGCCAGCAGCACCACTAGACAGGCGACGGAGCCCCAGCATTTT	CASSTTRQATEPQHF
TRBV5-1	TRBD1	.	TRBJ1-2	TGCGCCAGCAGCCCGAGACAGGGGGCTGATGGCTACACCTTC	CASSPRQGADGYTF
TRBV19	.	.	TRBJ1-4	TGTGCCAGTAGTCCTCAACAGATCCCTAATGAAAAACTGTTTTTT	CASSPQQIPNEKLFF
TRBV7-9	.	.	TRBJ1-2	TGTGCCAGCAGCCACACAGGTCCGGGTGGCTACACCTTC	CASSHTGPGGYTF
TRBV19	.	.	TRBJ1-2	TGTGCCAGTAGTCCCCTTGAGAGCTATGGCTACACCTTC	CASSPLESYGYTF
TRBV6-5	.	once	TRBJ2-3	TGTGCCAGCAGTTACTCGGCAGCGGAGATCACAGATACGCAGTATTTT	CASSYSAAEITDTQYF
TRBV7-9	.	few	TRBJ1-3	TGTGCCAGCAGCCCAGGCGGGGTGTACTCTGGAAACACCATATATTTT	CASSPGGVYSGNTIYF
TRBV3-1/TRBV3-2	TRBD1	.	TRBJ1-2	TGTGCCAGCAGCCCAGGGGGCGACTATGGCTACACCTTC	CASSPGGDYGYTF
TRBV12-3/TRBV12-4	.	.	TRBJ2-1	TGTGCCAGCAGCCAAGACGGGTACAATGAGCAGTTCTTC	CASSQDGYNEQFF
TRBV3-1/TRBV3-2	.	once	TRBJ1-4	TGTGCCAGCAGCCAGGGAGATGAAAAACTGTTTTTT	CASSQGDEKLFF
TRBV4-2	.	few	TRBJ1-1	TGTGCCAGCAGCCAAGGAGGTTACACTGAAGCTTTCTTT	CASSQGGYTEAFF
TRBV9	TRBD1	once	TRBJ1-4	TGTGCCAGCAGCGTAGCAGGGGGCAGTGGAAAACTGTTTTTT	CASSVAGGSGKLFF
TRBV6-5	TRBD1	.	TRBJ2-7	TGTGCCAGCAGTTATTCGGGACAGGCCTCCTACGAGCAGTACTTC	CASSYSGQASYEQYF
TRBV5-1	TRBD2	.	TRBJ2-1	TGCGCCAGCGCAACCGGTGGGGGGGAATACAATGAGCAGTTCTTC	CASATGGGEYNEQFF
TRBV5-1	.	.	TRBJ1-6	TGCGCCAGCAGCTTGGAACAGGGCAATTCACCCCTCCACTTT	CASSLEQGNSPLHF
TRBV27	TRBD2	.	TRBJ2-3	TGTGCCGCCCGCGGGAGTGGGGCAGATACGCAGTATTTT	CAARGSGADTQYF
TRBV3-1/TRBV3-2	.	.	TRBJ2-6	TGTGCCAGCAGCCACCTAATGACAGTTGGTGGGGCCAACGTCCTGACTTTC	CASSHLMTVGGANVLTF
TRBV6-2/TRBV6-3	TRBD1	.	TRBJ2-7	TGTGCCAGCAGTTACTCCGGGACAGGGAGCCACGAGCAGTACTTC	CASSYSGTGSHEQYF
TRBV24-1	TRBD1	few	TRBJ2-1	TGTGCCACCAGTGATATGGGACAGGTTTACAATGAGCAGTTCTTC	CATSDMGQVYNEQFF
TRBV3-1/TRBV3-2	.	.	TRBJ2-5	TGTGCCAGCAGCCGGGGGCAGGGAATCGGGACCCAGTACTTC	CASSRGQGIGTQYF
TRBV12-3/TRBV12-4	.	.	TRBJ2-7	TGTGCCAGCAGTTTAGCCCCAGGGTACGAGCAGTACTTC	CASSLAPGYEQYF
TRBV9	TRBD2	.	TRBJ2-3	TGTGCCAGCAGCGTAGCAGTAGCGGGGGCCTCCACAGATACGCAGTATTTT	CASSVAVAGASTDTQYF
TRBV7-9	.	.	TRBJ2-7	TGTGCCAGCAGCACAGTCTCCTACGAGCAGTACTTC	CASSTVSYEQYF
TRBV10-3	.	.	TRBJ2-3	TGTGCCATCAGTGAGCCGGCGGGGCTTGGGGCAGATACGCAGTATTTT	CAISEPAGLGADTQYF
TRBV7-9	.	.	TRBJ1-2	TGTGCCAGCAGCTTAGAGGGAGGCTATGGCTACACCTTC	CASSLEGGYGYTF
TRBV7-9	TRBD2	few	TRBJ2-3	TGTGCCAGCAGCTTAGTGGCGGGAGGTACAGATACGCAGTATTTT	CASSLVAGGTDTQYF
TRBV5-1	.	.	TRBJ1-2	TGCGCCAGCAGCCCGGGGGGGCAATACTATGGCTACACCTTC	CASSPGGQYYGYTF
TRBV5-8	.	.	TRBJ2-5	TGTGCCAGCAGCTCCTTATCTCAGGGGGGCAGAGAGACCCAGTACTTC	CASSSLSQGGRETQYF
TRBV12-3/TRBV12-4	.	.	TRBJ1-5	TGTGCCAGCAGCCCAGGCCCCAATCAGCCCCAGCATTTT	CASSPGPNQPQHF
TRBV30	.	.	TRBJ1-4	TGTGCCTGGAGTCCGACTAATGAAAAACTGTTTTTT	CAWSPTNEKLFF
TRBV18	.	.	TRBJ2-7	TGTGCCAGCTCCCCTGGGGAAGGGGGTTACTACGAGCAGTACTTC	CASSPGEGGYYEQYF
TRBV10-2	.	few	TRBJ1-6	TGCGCCAGCAGTGGCTCTTTGGGCTCACCCCTCCACTTT	CASSGSLGSPLHF
TRBV3-1/TRBV3-2	.	.	TRBJ2-1	TGTGCCAGCAGCCAAAACTTACAGGGTTTGCAGTTCTTC	CASSQNLQGLQFF
TRBV7-2	.	.	TRBJ1-6	TGTGCCAGCAGCTTAGATAGTCGATCACCCCTCCACTTT	CASSLDSRSPLHF
TRBV30	TRBD1	.	TRBJ1-4	TGTGCCTGGAGCCGCTGGACAGGGGGAGGCGAAAAACTGTTTTTT	CAWSRWTGGGEKLFF
TRBV19	TRBD1	.	TRBJ1-5	TGTGCCAGTAGTACCGGACAGGGAGAAGGTCAGCCCCAGCATTTT	CASSTGQGEGQPQHF
TRBV4-3	TRBD2	.	TRBJ2-2	TGCGCCAGCAGCCCAGTAGCGGGGGGCTTCGCCGGGGAGCTGTTTTTT	CASSPVAGGFAGELFF
TRBV5-1	TRBD1	.	TRBJ1-1	TGCGCCAGCAGCTTGGGGTCAGGGGGCGCAGACACTGAAGCTTTCTTT	CASSLGSGGADTEAFF
TRBV18	.	.	TRBJ1-5	TGTGCCAGCTCACCACAAAGAGGGACCCAGCATTTT	CASSPQRGTQHF